Below are 9 T cell receptor beta chains sequenced from a single sample in a study of post-analysis software for immune sequencing data. These receptors have no identified antigens. TCR beta cDNA libraries included unique molecular identifiers. TCRdb re-called the PCR reads with MiXCR, one entry per CDR3 protein. Of about 770,000 distinct CDR3 sequences detected, about 45% appear once; the ten largest clones hold 4.9%. Study findings and constraints: About five TRBV segments appeared more often in patients than in controls, and TRBV5-6, TRBV5-1 and TRBV20-1 were among these.

Input material: blood. Every receptor here comes from a girl between 10 and 17 years old with multiple sclerosis.

V is TRBV15 and J is TRBJ2-6; possibly TRBD1 for D (5 bases). The length of the CDR3 is 15 residues. From germline, CDR1 is LNHNV and CDR2 YYDKDF (reference sequence). Trimming took 0 bases from V and 3 from J, leaving 6 bases between them. CDR3 bases: TGTGCCACCAGCAGAGACAGGGTTGGGGCCAACGTCCTGACTTTC. It is translated as CATSRDRVGANVLTF.

V is TRBV7-3 and J is TRBJ2-3; the D is unclear. V lost 1 base and J 5 bases, leaving 10 bases between the germline ends. Germline CDR1 SGHTA, CDR2 FQGTGA. The CDR3 has 14 amino acids. Written as DNA, the CDR3 is TGTGCCAGCAGCTTAAGAATGGCCCTAGATACGCAGTATTTT. Its translation: CASSLRMALDTQYF.

On this clonotype itself: A single base separates this from a much larger clone, so it may be a read error. This chain links TRBV6-6 with TRBJ2-1; 15 nucleotides agree with TRBD2. The germline gives CDR1 MNHNY, CDR2 SVGAGI (reference sequence). The CDR3 is 15 amino acids. The trim removed 4 bases at V and 13 bases at J, leaving 8 bases unmatched. The CDR3 reads CASSSGTSGRKTQFF. CDR3 in DNA: TGTGCCAGCAGTTCCGGGACTAGCGGGAGGAAGACCCAGTTCTTC.

This clonotype was seen more than once but under ten times. The chain combines TRBV20-1 with TRBJ2-1; D not resolved. There are 10 residues in the CDR3. CDR1 and CDR2 from the germline V gene are DFQATT and SNEGSKA (reference sequence). Trimming took off 6 bases at V and 4 bases at J, with 4 bases between the two ends. The DNA of the CDR3 is TGCAGTGCGAAATACAATGAGCAGTTCTTC. It codes for CSAKYNEQFF.

This clonotype has just one count. V and J are TRBV13 and TRBJ2-5; D is unclear. The J call may be in error: the DNA end matches TRBJ2-7 better. Germline CDR1 and CDR2: PRHDT and FYEKMQ (reference sequence). The CDR3 contains 12 residues. This CDR3 is CASSPQTNEQYF. The CDR3 DNA reads TGTGCCAGCAGCCCGCAAACCAACGAGCAGTACTTC.

This rearrangement joins TRBV9 to TRBJ2-1; no reliable D call. Germline V gene lookup returns CDR1 SGDLS and CDR2 YYNGEE. The CDR3 is 13 amino acids. Trimming took off 0 bases at V and 2 bases at J, with 3 bases between the two ends. CDR3 coding DNA: TGTGCCAGCAGCGTAGAGACCTACAATGAGCAGTTCTTC. This encodes CASSVETYNEQFF.

There are a few counts of this clonotype. This chain joins TRBV27 and TRBJ2-1; D is unresolved. V was clipped by 4 bases and J by 6 bases, with 10 bases between them. The germline gives CDR1 MNHEY, CDR2 SMNVEV (reference sequence). The length of the CDR3 is 13 residues. In DNA form, the CDR3 reads TGTGCCAGCAGTTCCCAGGCTCCCAATGAGCAGTTCTTC. This encodes CASSSQAPNEQFF.

This chain links TRBV5-1 with TRBJ2-1; 8 bases map to TRBD1. CDR1 and CDR2 (germline): SGHRS, YFSETQ. This CDR3 is built from 13 residues. The junction had 8 bases not matched to a gene; V was cut back by 5 bases and J by 10 bases. The CDR3 nucleotides read TGCGCCAGCAGGGACAGGGCTACAATGGAGCAGTTCTTC. Protein: CASRDRATMEQFF.

The chain links TRBV27 to TRBJ2-7; a weak D match, TRBD2 (5 bases). CDR3 length: 15 amino acids. The germline V gene encodes CDR1 MNHEY and CDR2 SMNVEV (reference sequence). The ends were cut back, 0 bases at V and 3 bases at J, with 12 bases in the middle. The CDR3 loop reads CASSLSGERIYEQYF. CDR3 coding DNA: TGTGCCAGCAGTTTATCCGGGGAGAGGATCTACGAGCAGTACTTC.